This is a list of T cell receptor beta chains from one sample in a study of T cells in Graves' hyperthyroidism and ophthalmopathy. Each CDR3 protein gets one entry after TCRdb re-called the multiplex PCR reads with MiXCR. Of about 510,000 distinct CDR3 sequences in the sample, 35% to 50% were seen once. Specimen: peripheral blood or thyroid tissue (not recorded which). All receptors come from an adult woman with Graves' disease, either hyperthyroidism or ophthalmopathy (not recorded which). The CDR3 runs from the conserved cysteine through the conserved F or W. The D gene is left open where the match is weak. A clone size is listed for some rows: how often the clone was seen (once, few, many), or a class if it is expanded.

d_gene	abundance	len	v_gene	j_gene	CDR3aa	CDR3nt
.	few	14	TRBV7-2	TRBJ1-2	CASSFQQGGNGYTF	TGTGCCAGCAGCTTTCAGCAGGGAGGGAATGGCTACACCTTC
.	many	12	TRBV12-3/TRBV12-4	TRBJ2-5	CASRGAGETQYF	TGTGCCAGCAGGGGAGCAGGGGAGACCCAGTACTTC
.	few	14	TRBV5-8	TRBJ1-1	CASSSGRTNTEAFF	TGTGCCAGCAGCTCCGGTAGGACGAACACTGAAGCTTTCTTT
TRBD1	.	13	TRBV20-1	TRBJ2-7	CSAPGTGRHEQYF	TGCAGTGCTCCCGGGACAGGGAGACACGAGCAGTACTTC
TRBD2	.	13	TRBV10-2	TRBJ2-7	CASSQPSGYEQYF	TGCGCCAGCAGTCAGCCTAGCGGCTACGAGCAGTACTTC
.	.	15	TRBV10-3	TRBJ1-6	CAISESDSGVSPLHF	TGTGCCATCAGTGAGTCCGATTCGGGTGTTTCGCCCCTCCACTTT
.	many	15	TRBV29-1	TRBJ2-7	CSVELTGSSAYEQYF	TGCAGCGTTGAGCTGACAGGTTCGTCGGCCTACGAGCAGTACTTC
TRBD1	.	13	TRBV20-1	TRBJ1-2	CSAYTRDRGGYTF	TGCAGTGCTTATACCCGGGACAGGGGCGGCTACACCTTC
TRBD2	few	14	TRBV20-1	TRBJ2-1	CSARELAGYNEQFF	TGCAGTGCTAGAGAACTAGCGGGTTACAATGAGCAGTTCTTC
TRBD1	.	12	TRBV29-1	TRBJ2-5	CSPLTGEETQYF	TGCAGCCCCTTGACAGGGGAAGAGACCCAGTACTTC
.	many	13	TRBV28	TRBJ2-5	CASWEGAGETQYF	TGTGCCAGCTGGGAGGGGGCGGGGGAGACCCAGTACTTC
.	many	14	TRBV6-1	TRBJ2-5	CASSEVFSGETQYF	TGTGCCAGCAGTGAAGTTTTTAGCGGCGAGACCCAGTACTTC
.	many	13	TRBV7-6	TRBJ2-7	CASSLAAFGEQYF	TGTGCCAGCAGCTTAGCGGCCTTTGGCGAGCAGTACTTC
.	.	14	TRBV2	TRBJ1-2	CASSEGRGIYGYTF	TGTGCCAGCAGTGAAGGTCGCGGAATATATGGCTACACCTTC
.	.	16	TRBV15	TRBJ2-6	CATSRAIGSGANVLTF	TGTGCCACCAGCAGAGCGATCGGATCTGGGGCCAACGTCCTGACTTTC
TRBD2	.	14	TRBV12-3/TRBV12-4	TRBJ2-1	CASRRTSGNNEQFF	TGTGCCAGCAGGAGGACTAGCGGCAACAATGAGCAGTTCTTC
.	.	13	TRBV29-1	TRBJ1-1	CSVEGRAVTEAFF	TGCAGCGTTGAAGGCAGGGCGGTCACTGAAGCTTTCTTT
.	.	15	TRBV15	TRBJ1-6	CATSRDHGGVSPLHF	TGTGCCACCAGCAGAGATCATGGGGGTGTCTCACCCCTCCACTTT
TRBD1	many	15	TRBV4-1	TRBJ2-7	CASSHPGQARYEQYF	TGCGCCAGCAGCCACCCGGGACAGGCTCGCTACGAGCAGTACTTC
.	.	14	TRBV29-1	TRBJ2-1	CSVPREHRYNEQFF	TGCAGCGTGCCCCGGGAGCACCGGTACAATGAGCAGTTCTTC
.	.	17	TRBV6-5	TRBJ1-4	CASSPPGHQLIYEKLFF	TGTGCCAGCAGTCCCCCGGGACACCAGTTAATCTATGAAAAACTGTTTTTT
.	once	13	TRBV5-1	TRBJ2-7	CASKRGQDYEQYF	TGCGCCAGCAAAAGGGGCCAAGACTACGAGCAGTACTTC
.	.	14	TRBV20-1	TRBJ1-5	CSASGQNSNQPQHF	TGCAGTGCTAGTGGGCAGAATAGCAATCAGCCCCAGCATTTT
.	.	17	TRBV2	TRBJ2-5	CASSGQPRRGQQETQYF	TGTGCCAGCAGTGGACAGCCCCGGAGGGGCCAACAAGAGACCCAGTACTTC
TRBD1	.	15	TRBV4-1	TRBJ1-1	CASSRPGQLNTEAFF	TGCGCCAGCAGCCGGCCGGGACAGCTGAACACTGAAGCTTTCTTT
.	.	14	TRBV5-1	TRBJ1-5	CASAPTGWDQPQHF	TGTGCCAGCGCACCGACAGGTTGGGATCAGCCCCAGCATTTT
.	.	15	TRBV28	TRBJ1-1	CASNPPVVMNTEAFF	TGTGCCAGCAATCCCCCAGTCGTAATGAACACTGAAGCTTTCTTT
.	once	18	TRBV7-3	TRBJ1-5	CASSLQGTGEWVMEPQHF	TGTGCCAGCAGCTTACAGGGGACGGGGGAATGGGTTATGGAGCCCCAGCATTTT
TRBD1	few	18	TRBV10-3	TRBJ1-2	CAISLTGTAKEGNYGYTF	TGTGCCATCAGCCTAACCGGGACAGCCAAAGAGGGCAACTATGGCTACACCTTC
TRBD1	few	13	TRBV20-1	TRBJ1-2	CSAYTRDRRGYTF	TGCAGTGCTTATACCCGGGACAGGCGCGGCTACACCTTC
.	many	14	TRBV29-1	TRBJ2-5	CSVARVANQETQYF	TGCAGCGTTGCTCGGGTTGCCAACCAAGAGACCCAGTACTTC
.	.	14	TRBV10-3	TRBJ1-2	CAISGTETPYGYTF	TGTGCCATCAGTGGGACCGAGACACCGTATGGCTACACCTTC
.	few	15	TRBV18	TRBJ1-6	CASSPASDYNSPLHF	TGTGCCAGCTCACCCGCGTCAGATTATAATTCACCCCTCCACTTT